This T cell receptor (beta chain) was identified during a study of blood T cell repertoires in COVID-19. In the original workflow: Estimation of nucleated cell counts was performed using reference gene primer amplification. The assay was immunoSEQ multiplex PCR, and TCRdb's table has in-frame clones only and misses some. Clone size and V and J calls were adopted from that table, with D and trimming inferred from the DNA. Of some 220,000 clones listed, around nine tenths are singletons. The CDR3 extends over 14 amino acids. CDR1 is SQVTM, CDR2 ANQGSEA, per germline. With 4 bases clipped from V and 3 bases from J, the junction kept 3 bases outside the gene matches.

The TCR sequence derives from a man aged 25 to 40 with COVID-19, enrolled during active disease. The chain employs TRBV29-1 and TRBJ1-5; 10 nucleotides align to TRBD1. The specimen was peripheral blood. The DNA of the CDR3 is TGCAGCGTTGCGGGACAGGGGAACAATCAGCCCCAGCATTTT. Amino acids: CSVAGQGNNQPQHF.